The source of this TCR beta chain is a study of shared clonotypes between healthy human individuals. Overall study results and limits: Sampling included only blood; tissue repertoires likely differ.

Per the germline V gene, CDR1 is SGHTA and CDR2 is FQGNSA. V shed 2 bases and J shed 5 bases, with 17 bases lying between them. The CDR3 has 16 amino acids. Concerning this clone itself: Its antigen is not known.

Selected positively for CCR7 and CD45RO-negative, naive CD8 cells excluded terminally differentiated effector memory CD45RA+ cells. For each subset, genomic DNA was distributed in equal portions over several immunoSEQ plates. Sorted-subset replicate PCR reactions were performed with 200 ng DNA, corresponding to roughly 30,000 T cell genomes. Original handling: ImmunoSEQ output held junction-only sequences without quality scores, so filtering differed. The table came from immunoSEQ multiplex PCR; TCRdb's copy has only in-frame clones and leaves some out. The V and J calls and clone size are taken from that table; D and trimming were inferred from the DNA. The repertoire includes about 580,000 clones, 98% of them detected once, and 0.3% sits in the top ten.

The chain couples TRBV7-2 to TRBJ2-3; unclear D gene. This clonotype was obtained from a man younger than 40 in good health. Material: naive CD8+ T cells sorted from blood. The CDR3 DNA reads as TGTGCCAGCAGCTTACGTAGACAAGGACCTCGAGATACGCAGTATTTT. This gives the protein CASSLRRQGPRDTQYF.